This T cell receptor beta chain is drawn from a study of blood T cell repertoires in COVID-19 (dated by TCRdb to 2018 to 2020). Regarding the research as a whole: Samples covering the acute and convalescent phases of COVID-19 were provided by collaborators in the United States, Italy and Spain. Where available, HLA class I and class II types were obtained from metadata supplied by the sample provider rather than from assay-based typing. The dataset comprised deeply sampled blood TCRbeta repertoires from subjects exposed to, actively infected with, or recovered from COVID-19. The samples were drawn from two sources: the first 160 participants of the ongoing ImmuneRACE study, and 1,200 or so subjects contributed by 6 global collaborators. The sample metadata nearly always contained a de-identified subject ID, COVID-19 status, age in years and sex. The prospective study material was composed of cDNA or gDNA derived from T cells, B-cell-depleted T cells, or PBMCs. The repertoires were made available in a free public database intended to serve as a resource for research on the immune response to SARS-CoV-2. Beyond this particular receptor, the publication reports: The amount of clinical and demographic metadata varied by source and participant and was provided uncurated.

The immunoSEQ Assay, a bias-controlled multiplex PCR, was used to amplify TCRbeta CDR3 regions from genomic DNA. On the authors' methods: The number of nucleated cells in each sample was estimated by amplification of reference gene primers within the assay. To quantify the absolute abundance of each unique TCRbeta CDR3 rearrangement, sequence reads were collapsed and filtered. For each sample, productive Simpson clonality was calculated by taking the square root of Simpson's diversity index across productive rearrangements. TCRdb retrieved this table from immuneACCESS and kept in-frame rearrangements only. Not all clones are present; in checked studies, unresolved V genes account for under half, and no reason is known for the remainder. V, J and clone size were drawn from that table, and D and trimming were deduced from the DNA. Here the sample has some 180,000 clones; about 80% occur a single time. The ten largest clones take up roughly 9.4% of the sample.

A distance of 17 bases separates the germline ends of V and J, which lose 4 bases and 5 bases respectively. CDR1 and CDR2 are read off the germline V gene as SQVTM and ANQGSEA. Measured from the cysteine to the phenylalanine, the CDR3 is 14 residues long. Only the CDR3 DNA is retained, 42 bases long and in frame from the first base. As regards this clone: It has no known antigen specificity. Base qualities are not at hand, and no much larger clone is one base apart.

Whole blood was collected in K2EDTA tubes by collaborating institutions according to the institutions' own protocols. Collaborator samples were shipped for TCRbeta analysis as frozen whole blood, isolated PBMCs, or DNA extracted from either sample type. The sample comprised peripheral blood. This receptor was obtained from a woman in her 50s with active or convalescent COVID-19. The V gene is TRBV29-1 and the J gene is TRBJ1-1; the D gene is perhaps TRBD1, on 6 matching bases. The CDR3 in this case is CSVVPGAFRTEAFF. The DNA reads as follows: TGCAGCGTTGTCCCAGGGGCGTTCCGAACTGAAGCTTTCTTT.